This TCR beta chain is from a study of shared clonotypes between healthy human individuals. On the study more broadly: The plates for each donor numbered three CD4 naive, three CD4 memory, two CD8 naive and one CD8 memory. Whole-study findings and limits: Some clonotypes were shared by all four sorted-subset donors, while others were not shared. The non-shared ones had lower generation probabilities than the shared ones. Shared across a few donors were around 5% of the naive CD4 clonotypes.

In this sample, this clone turned up a few times. Antigen specificity is unknown. The CDR3 consists of 16 residues. Deletions cut 3 bases from V and 2 bases from J, with 14 bases between. Germline V gene sequence: CDR1 GTSNPN, CDR2 SVGIG (reference sequence). An even split of each subset's genomic DNA across several immunoSEQ plates was performed. Repertoires were generated with immunoSEQ multiplex PCR, while TCRdb's copy carries only in-frame clones and drops some. Here the sample spans 850,000 to 1,200,000 clones, about three quarters being singletons. This clonotype was obtained from a man in his late teens or twenties in good health. Sample: memory CD4+ T cells sorted from blood. The subset is: CD45RA-negative fraction. This chain links TRBV30 with TRBJ2-6, with D possibly TRBD1 on 6 matching bases. CDR3 amino acids: CAWSLPRTAGANVLTF. The DNA for the CDR3 is TGTGCCTGGAGCCTCCCTAGGACAGCTGGGGCCAACGTCCTGACTTTC.